This passage covers 30 T cell receptor beta chains from one sample sequenced in a study of blood T cell repertoires in COVID-19. TCRdb's copy holds only in-frame clones and misses some; the assay was immunoSEQ multiplex PCR. The table has about 220,000 clones, 65% to 90% seen once. Sequences were obtained from peripheral blood. The receptors were gathered from a woman aged 70-85 years with COVID-19, enrolled during active disease.

The gene calls are TRBV27 and TRBJ2-7; perhaps TRBD2 as D (5 bases). The V gene's germline CDR1 is MNHEY and CDR2 SMNVEV (reference sequence). V lost 3 bases, J lost 2 bases, and 11 bases lay in between. This CDR3 has 14 amino acids. CDR3 coding DNA: TGTGCCAGCAGTTTCACTAGAGGCCCCTACGAGCAGTACTTC. Translating gives CASSFTRGPYEQYF.

The rearrangement links TRBV11-3 to TRBJ2-3; 14 bases fit TRBD2. Germline assignment: CDR1 SGHNT and CDR2 YENEEA. The CDR3 is made up of 16 amino acids. With V trimmed by 5 bases and J by 3 bases, 4 bases remained unmatched. The CDR3 DNA is TGTGCCAGCAGCCTGGGACTAGCGGGGGATACAGATACGCAGTATTTT. It is translated as CASSLGLAGDTDTQYF.

This chain uses TRBV5-1 with TRBJ2-7; 13 nucleotides agree with TRBD2. Germline V gene data show CDR1 as SGHRS and CDR2 as YFSETQ. This CDR3 has 16 amino acids. After removal of 4 bases from V and 5 bases from J, the junction contained 9 bases not matched to a gene. CDR3 loop: CASSIAPGTSGDEQYF. Written as DNA, the CDR3 is TGCGCCAGCAGCATAGCTCCCGGGACTAGCGGGGACGAGCAGTACTTC. Based on the CDR3 plus reference TRBV5-1 and TRBJ2-7, the full variable domain is KAGVTQTPRYLIKTRGQQVTLSCSPISGHRSVSWYQQTPGQGLQFLFEYFSETQRNKGNFPGRFSGRQFSNSRSEMNVSTLELGDSALYLCASSIAPGTSGDEQYFGPGTRLTVT.

V gene TRBV7-3 combines with J gene TRBJ2-1; no clear D gene. Germline CDR1 and CDR2: SGHTA and FQGTGA. CDR3 length: 15 amino acids. Trimming shortened V by 1 base and J by 4 bases, and 11 bases separated the two germline ends. The CDR3 DNA is TGTGCCAGCAGCTTAAGGGTAGCCGGTTACAATGAGCAGTTCTTC. Translating it yields CASSLRVAGYNEQFF.

V is TRBV29-1 and J is TRBJ2-1; a possible D gene is TRBD1 (7 bases). The germline V gene encodes CDR1 SQVTM and CDR2 ANQGSEA. The CDR3 has 16 residues. Trimming removed 3 bases at V and 3 bases at J, with 18 bases between. CDR3 region: CSVETGTLFNYNEQFF. The CDR3, as DNA: TGCAGCGTTGAGACAGGGACTCTTTTTAACTACAATGAGCAGTTCTTC.

J is TRBJ2-1 and V is TRBV29-1; 7 bases agree with TRBD1. V trimming: 1 base; J trimming: 11 bases; junction bases outside the gene matches: 8. CDR1 is SQVTM, CDR2 ANQGSEA, per germline. The CDR3 consists of 13 residues. CDR3 sequence: CSVEVGDRVKQFF. CDR3 DNA: TGCAGCGTTGAAGTGGGAGACAGGGTTAAGCAGTTCTTC.

This chain uses TRBV7-2 with TRBJ1-2; D might be TRBD1 (5 bases). The V gene's germline CDR1 is SGHTA and CDR2 FQGNSA. V lost 3 bases to trimming and J lost 8 bases, with 22 bases between them. The CDR3 covers 16 residues. The CDR3 loop reads CASSFQPGLNYGGYTF. CDR3 in DNA: TGTGCCAGCAGCTTCCAACCGGGACTTAACTATGGCGGCTACACCTTC.

The V and J genes are TRBV2 and TRBJ2-1, with D possibly matching TRBD2 (6 bases). V gave up 1 base and J gave up 2 bases, with 6 bases separating them. There are 14 residues in the CDR3. The V gene's germline CDR1 is SNHLY and CDR2 FYNNEI. The CDR3: CASSEGGAYNEQFF. CDR3 nucleotide sequence: TGTGCCAGCAGTGAAGGGGGGGCCTACAATGAGCAGTTCTTC.

The V and J genes are TRBV4-3 and TRBJ2-5; TRBD1 agrees at 8 bases. Trimming at V came to 5 bases and at J to 1 base, leaving 3 bases not matched to a gene. Germline values: CDR1 LGHNA, CDR2 YSLEER. This CDR3 region has 14 residues. The DNA of the CDR3 is TGCGCCAGCAGCGCAGGGGGCTTCCAAGAGACCCAGTACTTC. Encoded protein: CASSAGGFQETQYF.

The chain recombines TRBV27 with TRBJ2-2, with 7 bases matching TRBD1. CDR1 and CDR2 (germline): MNHEY, SMNVEV (reference sequence). The junction had 9 bases not matched to a gene; V was cut back by 5 bases and J by 3 bases. The CDR3 totals 16 residues. CDR3 protein: CASSTTRTGYTGELFF. CDR3 nucleotides: TGTGCCAGCAGTACAACCCGGACAGGCTACACCGGGGAGCTGTTTTTT.

CDR3 nucleotide sequence: TGTGCCAGCAGCCCGACAGGGAGCTATGGCTACACCTTC. This codes for CASSPTGSYGYTF. The V gene is TRBV7-9, the J gene TRBJ1-2, with TRBD1 matching over 7 bases. The V gene's germline CDR1 is SEHNR and CDR2 FQNEAQ (reference sequence). The CDR3 contains 13 residues. J lost 4 bases, V lost 5 bases, and 4 bases had no gene match.

This chain links TRBV5-5 with TRBJ1-2; TRBD1 matches at 12 bases. V shed 2 bases, J shed 8 bases, and the junction held 13 bases outside the gene matches. Per the germline V gene, CDR1 is SGHKS and CDR2 is YYEKEE (reference sequence). This CDR3 contains 17 residues. CDR3 loop: CASSFPRDRGPSRGYTF. CDR3 coding DNA: TGTGCCAGCAGCTTCCCCCGGGACAGGGGGCCAAGCAGGGGCTACACCTTC.

This clone was recorded only once. The V gene is TRBV7-9, the J gene TRBJ1-2; 7 nucleotides align to TRBD1. Germline CDR1 SEHNR, CDR2 FQNEAQ (reference sequence). V lost 1 base and J lost 4; bases outside the gene matches: 6. CDR3 length: 15 residues. The CDR3 nucleotides are TGTGCCAGCAGCTTAGGACAGGGTACCCTCTATGGCTACACCTTC. It specifies CASSLGQGTLYGYTF.

Concerning this clone: The sample has other DNA sequences that encode this CDR3 too. The chain joins TRBV2 to TRBJ1-1; TRBD1 matches 7 bases. CDR3 length: 14 amino acids. V shed 0 bases, J shed 4 bases, and the junction held 2 bases outside the gene matches. CDR1 is SNHLY, CDR2 FYNNEI, per germline. The CDR3 coding sequence is TGTGCCAGCAGTGAAGCAGGGGGCCGCACTGAAGCTTTCTTT. Amino acids: CASSEAGGRTEAFF.

The rearrangement uses TRBV5-1 and TRBJ1-1; D call uncertain. Germline V gives CDR1 SGHRS, CDR2 YFSETQ. Trimming took off 5 bases at V and 5 bases at J, with 10 bases between the two ends. This CDR3 is 12 amino acids long. CDR3 in amino acids: CASRREGTEAFF. CDR3 sequence (DNA): TGCGCCAGCAGGAGGGAAGGAACTGAAGCTTTCTTT.

The chain carries TRBV6-2 or TRBV6-3 and TRBJ1-5; 8 nucleotides align to TRBD1. The junction had 8 bases not matched to a gene; V was cut back by 4 bases and J by 6 bases. The CDR3 sequence is 15 residues long. The germline V gene encodes CDR1 MNHEY and CDR2 SVGEGT. The CDR3 region has the DNA TGTGCCAGCAGTTTTGACAGGGGTCGCAGTCAGCCCCAGCATTTT. It translates to CASSFDRGRSQPQHF.

The chain employs TRBV11-2 and TRBJ2-4; 10 bases agree with TRBD2. This CDR3 comprises 14 residues. The V and J ends lost 2 bases and 13 bases, in that order; junction bases with no gene match: 8. Germline CDR1 reads SGHAT; CDR2 reads FQNNGV. As DNA, the CDR3 is TGTGCCAGCAGCTTAAACGATCAACTAGCGGGGCAGTACTTC. It codes for CASSLNDQLAGQYF. The complete variable domain, with remaining parts taken from reference TRBV11-2 and TRBJ2-4, reads EAGVAQSPRYKIIEKRQSVAFWCNPISGHATLYWYQQILGQGPKLLIQFQNNGVVDDSQLPKDRFSAERLKGVDSTLKIQPAKLEDSAVYLCASSLNDQLAGQYFGAGTRLSVL.

V gene TRBV19 combines with J gene TRBJ2-3, with D unresolved. The CDR3 contains 14 residues. Trimming removed 6 bases at V and 5 bases at J, with 15 bases between. Germline-derived CDR1 and CDR2 are LNHDA and SQIVND (reference sequence). Here the CDR3 DNA reads TGTGCCAGTAGAATGGCTGTTTCAGTAGATACGCAGTATTTT. Protein sequence: CASRMAVSVDTQYF. The full variable domain, in which reference TRBV19 and TRBJ2-3 provide the parts outside the CDR3, is DGGITQSPKYLFRKEGQNVTLSCEQNLNHDAMYWYRQDPGQGLRLIYYSQIVNDFQKGDIAEGYSVSREKKESFPLTVTSAQKNPTAFYLCASRMAVSVDTQYFGPGTRLTVL.

The chain couples TRBV21-1 to TRBJ2-3; the D call in the table, TRBD2, was not verified against the DNA. TRBV21-1 is flagged as a pseudogene. There are 19 residues in the CDR3. Here the CDR3 reads CASSNKSGLAAFSTDTQYF. In DNA form, the CDR3 reads TGTGCCAGCAGCAATAAGTCAGGACTAGCGGCGTTCTCCACAGATACGCAGTATTTT.

The chain uses TRBV4-3 and TRBJ1-2; TRBD1 aligns across 10 bases. V lost 0 bases to trimming and J lost 8 bases; unmatched junction nucleotides: 6. The germline gives CDR1 LGHNA, CDR2 YSLEER. The CDR3 covers 15 residues. CDR3: CASSQDAGQGEGYTF. The CDR3 nucleotides read TGCGCCAGCAGCCAAGACGCCGGACAGGGGGAAGGCTACACCTTC.

The V gene is TRBV6-6, the J gene TRBJ2-3; 10 nucleotides line up with TRBD2. Germline V gene sequence: CDR1 MNHNY, CDR2 SVGAGI (reference sequence). V dropped 2 bases and J dropped 3; count of bases not matched to a gene: 2. The CDR3 has 15 residues. The CDR3 sequence: CASSYLAGATDTQYF. The CDR3 DNA reads TGTGCCAGCAGTTACCTAGCGGGAGCAACAGATACGCAGTATTTT.

The chain links TRBV5-1 to TRBJ1-1, with D unresolved. Between the trimmed V and J ends, which lost 4 bases and 1 base, there was a span of 11 bases. Germline CDR1 and CDR2: SGHRS and YFSETQ. The CDR3 consists of 14 residues. CDR3 DNA sequence: TGCGCCAGCAGCGATCTAGGCCCGAACACTGAAGCTTTCTTT. Encoded protein: CASSDLGPNTEAFF.

The chain couples TRBV19 to TRBJ2-3, with 9 bases identical to TRBD2. The germline CDR1 and CDR2 sequences are LNHDA and SQIVND (reference sequence). With V trimmed by 3 bases and J by 1 base, 8 bases remained unmatched. This CDR3 comprises 17 residues. DNA of the CDR3: TGTGCCAGTAGTATCCTAGCGGGAAGCTATGGCACAGATACGCAGTATTTT. The encoded protein is CASSILAGSYGTDTQYF.

This clone was found a few times. The rearrangement links TRBV2 to TRBJ2-1; 7 nucleotides match TRBD2. The V gene's germline CDR1 is SNHLY and CDR2 FYNNEI. Losses at the gene ends were 3 bases for V and 6 bases for J; bases not matched to a gene: 11. The CDR3 consists of 16 residues. The CDR3 is CASSERAGLGGNEQFF. Here the CDR3 DNA reads TGTGCCAGCAGTGAGAGAGCGGGGCTTGGGGGCAATGAGCAGTTCTTC.

The chain joins TRBV2 to TRBJ1-6, with a weak D call TRBD1 (5 bases). CDR3 size: 13 residues. Deletions cut 10 bases from V and 5 bases from J, with 12 bases between. Germline V gene sequence: CDR1 SNHLY, CDR2 FYNNEI. CDR3 nucleotide sequence: TGTGCCACCGGAGGGGTCCATAATTCACCCCTCCACTTT. Amino acids: CATGGVHNSPLHF.

This clone was picked up one time. A much larger clone lies a single base off, so this may be a read error. This sequence joins TRBV5-1 and TRBJ1-1; maybe TRBD1 (5 bases). V dropped 4 bases and J dropped 1 base, with 8 bases sitting between them. Germline V gene lookup returns CDR1 SGHRS and CDR2 YFSETQ. The CDR3 runs to 13 residues. CDR3 region: CASSKGQNTEAFF. Written as DNA, the CDR3 is TGCGCCAGCAGCAAAGGACAGAACACTGAAGCTTTCTTT.

The chain has TRBV19 and TRBJ1-5; a weak D match, TRBD1 (6 bases). This CDR3 spans 15 amino acids. CDR1 LNHDA and CDR2 SQIVND come from the germline V gene (reference sequence). V lost 7 bases and J lost 4, with 17 bases in between. The CDR3 DNA is TGTGCCAGTACCCTACTCAGGGGACGGAATCAGCCCCAGCATTTT. Its translation: CASTLLRGRNQPQHF.

This chain's CDR3 is CASSKGGTGTYEQYF. Here the CDR3 DNA reads TGTGCCAGCAGCAAAGGCGGGACAGGCACCTACGAGCAGTACTTC. The V gene is TRBV11-3, the J gene TRBJ2-7, with 8 bases that match TRBD1. CDR1 and CDR2 from the germline V gene are SGHNT and YENEEA. V lost 5 bases, J lost 2 bases, and 8 bases stayed unmatched. The CDR3 extends over 15 amino acids.

The chain links TRBV19 to TRBJ1-4; perhaps TRBD1 as D (6 bases). Germline V gene data show CDR1 as LNHDA and CDR2 as SQIVND (reference sequence). The CDR3 length is 14 residues. V was trimmed by 4 bases and J by 8 bases, leaving 14 bases between them. CDR3 sequence reads: CASSSPGEQEKLFF. CDR3 sequence (DNA): TGTGCCAGTAGTAGCCCAGGGGAACAAGAAAAACTGTTTTTT.

The rearrangement joins TRBV6-6 to TRBJ1-2; 10 bases agree with TRBD1. Germline loops: CDR1 MNHNY, CDR2 SVGAGI (reference sequence). The J segment lost 8 bases and the V segment lost 2 bases, leaving 8 bases of the junction unmatched. This CDR3 has 15 amino acids. DNA of the CDR3: TGTGCCAGCAGTTACCCGGGACAGGGGAGTAGCGGCTACACCTTC. Its protein product is CASSYPGQGSSGYTF.